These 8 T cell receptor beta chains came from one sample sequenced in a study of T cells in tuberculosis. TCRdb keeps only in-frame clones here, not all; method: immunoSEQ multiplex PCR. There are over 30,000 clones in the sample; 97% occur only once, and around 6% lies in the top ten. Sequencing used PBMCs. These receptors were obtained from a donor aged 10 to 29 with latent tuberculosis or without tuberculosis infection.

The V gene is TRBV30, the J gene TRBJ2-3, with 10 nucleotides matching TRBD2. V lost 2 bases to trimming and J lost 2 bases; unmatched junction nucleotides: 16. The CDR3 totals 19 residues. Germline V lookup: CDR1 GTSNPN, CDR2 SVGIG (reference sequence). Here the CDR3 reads CAWSLRLKKLAGTTDTQYF. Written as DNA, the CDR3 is TGTGCCTGGAGTCTCCGTCTTAAGAAACTAGCGGGAACCACAGATACGCAGTATTTT. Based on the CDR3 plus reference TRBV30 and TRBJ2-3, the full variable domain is SQTIHQWPATLVQPVGSPLSLECTVEGTSNPNLYWYRQAAGRGLQLLFYSVGIGQISSEVPQNLSASRPQDRQFILSSKKLLLSDSGFYLCAWSLRLKKLAGTTDTQYFGPGTRLTVL.

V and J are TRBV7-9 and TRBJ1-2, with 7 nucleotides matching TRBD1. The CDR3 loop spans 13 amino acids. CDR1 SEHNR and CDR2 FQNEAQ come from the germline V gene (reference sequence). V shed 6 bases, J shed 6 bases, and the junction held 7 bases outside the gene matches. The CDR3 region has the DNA TGTGCCAGCAGTAGACACGGGACAGATGGCTACACCTTC. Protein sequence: CASSRHGTDGYTF.

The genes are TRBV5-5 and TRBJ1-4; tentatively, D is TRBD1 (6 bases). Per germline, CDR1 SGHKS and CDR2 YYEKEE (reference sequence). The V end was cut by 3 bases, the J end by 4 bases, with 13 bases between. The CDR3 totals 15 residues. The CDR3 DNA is TGTGCCAGCAGCTGGCAGGGACAACTTAATGAAAAACTGTTTTTT. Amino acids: CASSWQGQLNEKLFF.

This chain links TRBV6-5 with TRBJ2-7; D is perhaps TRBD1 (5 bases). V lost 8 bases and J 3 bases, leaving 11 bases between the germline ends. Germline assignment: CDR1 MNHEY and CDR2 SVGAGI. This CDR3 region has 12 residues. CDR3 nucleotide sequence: TGTGCCAGCCAGGACAATAACTACGAGCAGTACTTC. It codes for CASQDNNYEQYF.

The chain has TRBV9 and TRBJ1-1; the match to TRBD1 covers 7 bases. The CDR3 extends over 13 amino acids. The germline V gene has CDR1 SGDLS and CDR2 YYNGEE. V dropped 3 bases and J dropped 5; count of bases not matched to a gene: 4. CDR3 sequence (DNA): TGTGCCAGCAGCGAGACAGGGAGTACTGAAGCTTTCTTT. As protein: CASSETGSTEAFF.

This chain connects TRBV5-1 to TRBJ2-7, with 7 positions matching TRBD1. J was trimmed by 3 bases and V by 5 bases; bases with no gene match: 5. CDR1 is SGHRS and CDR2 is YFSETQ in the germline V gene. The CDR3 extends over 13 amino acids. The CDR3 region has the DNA TGCGCCAGCAGACGACAGGGCCTCTACGAGCAGTACTTC. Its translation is CASRRQGLYEQYF.

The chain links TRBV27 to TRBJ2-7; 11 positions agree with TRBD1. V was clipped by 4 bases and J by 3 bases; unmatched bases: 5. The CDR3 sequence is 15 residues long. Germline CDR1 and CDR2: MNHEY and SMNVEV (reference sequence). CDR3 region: CASSSPGQGDYEQYF. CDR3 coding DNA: TGTGCCAGCAGTTCGCCGGGACAGGGGGACTACGAGCAGTACTTC.

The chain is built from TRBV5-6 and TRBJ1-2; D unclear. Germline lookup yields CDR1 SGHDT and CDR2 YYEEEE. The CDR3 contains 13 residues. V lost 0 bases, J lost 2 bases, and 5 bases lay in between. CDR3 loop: CASSLGLNYGYTF. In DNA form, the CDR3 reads TGTGCCAGCAGCTTGGGACTAAACTATGGCTACACCTTC.